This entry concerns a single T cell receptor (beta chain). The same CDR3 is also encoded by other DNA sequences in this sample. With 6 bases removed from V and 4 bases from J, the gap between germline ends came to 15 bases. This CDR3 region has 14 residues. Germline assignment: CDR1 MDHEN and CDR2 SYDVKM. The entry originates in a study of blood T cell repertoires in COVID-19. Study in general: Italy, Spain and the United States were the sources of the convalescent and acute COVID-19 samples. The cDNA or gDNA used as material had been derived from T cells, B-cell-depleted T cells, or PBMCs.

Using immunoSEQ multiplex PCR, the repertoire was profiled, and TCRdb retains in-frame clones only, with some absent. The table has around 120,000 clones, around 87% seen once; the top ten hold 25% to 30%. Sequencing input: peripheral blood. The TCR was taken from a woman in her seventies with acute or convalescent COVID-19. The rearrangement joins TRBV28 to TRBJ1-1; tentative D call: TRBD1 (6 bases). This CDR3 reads CASSPGQGSTEAFF. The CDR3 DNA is TGTGCCAGCAGCCCCGGGCAGGGGAGCACTGAAGCTTTCTTT.